This T cell receptor beta chain appears in the sequencing data of a study of identical twins. MiXCR, run by TCRdb on the 5' RACE reads, gives a single entry per CDR3 protein. The profile covers about 150,000 distinct CDR3 sequences, with roughly 3.5% appearing a single time and 7.5% to 8.5% taken by the ten largest. General study findings and limits: Not following the same donors, the study drew its conclusions from cross-sectional statistical analysis.

Trimming shortened V by 3 bases and J by 2 bases, and 13 bases separated the two germline ends. The CDR3 is 16 amino acids. Germline-derived CDR1 and CDR2 are MDHEN and SYDVKM. This clonotype has more than one count but fewer than ten. Its antigen is currently unknown. This receptor was taken from a man between 18 and 29 years old in good health. Material for sequencing was memory T cells sorted from blood. J is TRBJ2-2 and V is TRBV28, with D possibly being TRBD2 (6 bases). CDR3 region: CASSFGGGRNTGELFF. As DNA, the CDR3 is TGTGCCAGCAGTTTCGGGGGAGGCCGAAACACCGGGGAGCTGTTTTTT.